These 5 T cell receptor beta chains were sequenced from one sample in a study of blood T cell repertoires in COVID-19. The data were produced by immunoSEQ multiplex PCR, yet TCRdb's version contains in-frame clones alone and is incomplete. This table has under 300,000 clones, just under 85% appearing once. The sequenced sample consisted of peripheral blood. The receptors come from a man in his fifties with acute or convalescent COVID-19.

V is TRBV3-1 (or the pseudogene TRBV3-2) and J is TRBJ1-3, with D possibly TRBD1 on 5 matching bases. Germline V gene lookup returns CDR1 LGHDT and CDR2 YNNKEL (reference sequence). CDR3 length: 17 amino acids. V dropped 4 bases and J dropped 3 bases, with 19 bases sitting between them. CDR3 in DNA: TGTGCCAGCAGCCCGCGCCAGTGGGGGAGGAGTGGAAACACCATATATTTT. Its protein is CASSPRQWGRSGNTIYF.

This chain links TRBV5-5 with TRBJ2-7; D gene uncertain. V was cut by 1 base and J by 3 bases, with 5 bases left in between. The germline V gene has CDR1 SGHKS and CDR2 YYEKEE (reference sequence). The CDR3 consists of 12 residues. The CDR3 DNA reads TGTGCCAGCAGCTTGTACGGCTACGAGCAGTACTTC. The encoded protein is CASSLYGYEQYF.

The chain combines TRBV10-1 with TRBJ2-7; 11 bases line up with TRBD2. The CDR3 length is 16 residues. From germline, CDR1 is WNHNN and CDR2 SYGVQD (reference sequence). The J segment lost 5 bases and the V segment lost 3 bases, leaving 9 bases of the junction unmatched. CDR3 loop: CASSDTQLAGANEQYF. The CDR3 DNA sequence: TGCGCCAGCAGTGATACTCAACTAGCGGGAGCCAACGAGCAGTACTTC.

The chain employs TRBV7-2 and TRBJ2-3, with D perhaps matching TRBD1 (6 bases). Per germline, CDR1 SGHTA and CDR2 FQGNSA. This CDR3 is built from 13 residues. The ends were cut back, 5 bases at V and 2 bases at J, with 8 bases in the middle. CDR3 loop: CASSGQTTDTQYF. The CDR3 DNA sequence: TGTGCCAGCAGCGGACAGACCACAGATACGCAGTATTTT.

This clone came up a few times. The chain carries TRBV19 and TRBJ2-5, with D perhaps matching TRBD2 (5 bases). Germline V gene lookup returns CDR1 LNHDA and CDR2 SQIVND (reference sequence). There are 14 residues in the CDR3. The germline V and J ends were trimmed by 2 bases and 2 bases, with 9 bases remaining between them. The CDR3 spells CASSIRGSQETQYF. Here the CDR3 DNA reads TGTGCCAGTAGTATACGGGGAAGTCAAGAGACCCAGTACTTC.